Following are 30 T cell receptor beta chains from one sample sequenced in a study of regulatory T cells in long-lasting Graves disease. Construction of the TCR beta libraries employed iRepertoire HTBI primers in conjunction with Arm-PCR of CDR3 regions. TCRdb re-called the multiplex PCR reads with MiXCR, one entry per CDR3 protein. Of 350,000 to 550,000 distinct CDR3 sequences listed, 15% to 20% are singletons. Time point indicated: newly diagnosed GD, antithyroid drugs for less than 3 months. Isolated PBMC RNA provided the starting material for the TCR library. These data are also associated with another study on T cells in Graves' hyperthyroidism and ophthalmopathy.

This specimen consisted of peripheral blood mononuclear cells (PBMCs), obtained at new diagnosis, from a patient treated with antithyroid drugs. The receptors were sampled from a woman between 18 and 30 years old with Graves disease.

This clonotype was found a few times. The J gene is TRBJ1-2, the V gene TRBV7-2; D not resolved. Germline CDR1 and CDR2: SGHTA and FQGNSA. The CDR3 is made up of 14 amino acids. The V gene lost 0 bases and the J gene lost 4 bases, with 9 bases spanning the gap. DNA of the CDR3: TGTGCCAGCAGCTTAGCGCTGCCAGCCTATGGCTACACCTTC. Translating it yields CASSLALPAYGYTF.

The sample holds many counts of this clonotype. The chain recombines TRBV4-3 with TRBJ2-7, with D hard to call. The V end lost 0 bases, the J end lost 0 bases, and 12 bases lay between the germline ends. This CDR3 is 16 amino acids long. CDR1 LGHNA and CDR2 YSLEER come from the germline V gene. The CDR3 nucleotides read TGCGCCAGCAGCCAAGATCTCGGCCTGAGCTCCTACGAGCAGTACTTC. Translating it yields CASSQDLGLSSYEQYF.

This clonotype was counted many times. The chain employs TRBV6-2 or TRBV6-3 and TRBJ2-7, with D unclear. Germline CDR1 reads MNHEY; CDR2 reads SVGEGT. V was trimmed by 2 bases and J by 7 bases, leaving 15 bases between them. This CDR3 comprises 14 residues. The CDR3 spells CASSYIQSGGEQYF. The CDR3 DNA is TGTGCCAGCAGTTACATACAATCGGGTGGGGAGCAGTACTTC.

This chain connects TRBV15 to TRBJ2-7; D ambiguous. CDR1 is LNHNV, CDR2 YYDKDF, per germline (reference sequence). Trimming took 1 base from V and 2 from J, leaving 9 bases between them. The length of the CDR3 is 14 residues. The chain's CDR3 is CATSRAANTYEQYF. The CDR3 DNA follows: TGTGCCACCAGCAGAGCCGCGAATACCTACGAGCAGTACTTC.

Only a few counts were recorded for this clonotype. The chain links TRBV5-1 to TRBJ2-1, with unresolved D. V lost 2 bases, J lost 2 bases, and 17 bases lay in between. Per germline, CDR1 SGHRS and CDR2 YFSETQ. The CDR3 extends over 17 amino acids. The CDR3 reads CASSFFHDAMTYNEQFF. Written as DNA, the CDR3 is TGCGCCAGCAGCTTTTTCCACGACGCGATGACCTACAATGAGCAGTTCTTC.

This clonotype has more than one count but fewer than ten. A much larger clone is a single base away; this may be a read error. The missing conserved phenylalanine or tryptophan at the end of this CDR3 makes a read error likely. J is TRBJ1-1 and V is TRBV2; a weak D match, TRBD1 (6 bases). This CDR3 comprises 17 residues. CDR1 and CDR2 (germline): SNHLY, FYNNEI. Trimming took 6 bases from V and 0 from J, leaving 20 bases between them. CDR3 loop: CASRVGGLPSMNTEAFY. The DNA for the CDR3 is TGTGCCAGCAGGGTAGGGGGACTGCCTTCCATGAACACTGAAGCTTTCTAT.

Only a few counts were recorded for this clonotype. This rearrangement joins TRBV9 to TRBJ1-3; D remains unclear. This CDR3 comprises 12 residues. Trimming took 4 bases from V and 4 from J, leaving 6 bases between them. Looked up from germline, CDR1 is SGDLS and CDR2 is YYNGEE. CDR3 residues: CASSTVGNTIYF. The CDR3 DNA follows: TGTGCCAGCAGCACAGTGGGAAACACCATATATTTT.

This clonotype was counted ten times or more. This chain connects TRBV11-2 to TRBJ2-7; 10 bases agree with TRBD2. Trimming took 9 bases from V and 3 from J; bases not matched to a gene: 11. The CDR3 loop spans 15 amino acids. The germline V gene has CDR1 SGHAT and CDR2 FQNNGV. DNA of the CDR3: TGTGCCAGTAAGATTTACGAGCGGGAGGGCTACGAGCAGTACTTC. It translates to CASKIYEREGYEQYF. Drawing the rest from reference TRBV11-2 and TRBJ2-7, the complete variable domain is EAGVAQSPRYKIIEKRQSVAFWCNPISGHATLYWYQQILGQGPKLLIQFQNNGVVDDSQLPKDRFSAERLKGVDSTLKIQPAKLEDSAVYLCASKIYEREGYEQYFGPGTRLTVT.

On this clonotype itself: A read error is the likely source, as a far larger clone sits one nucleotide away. The CDR3 region is CASSHPGQEGFF. The CDR3 nucleotides read TGTGCCAGCAGCCACCCGGGACAAGAGGGGTTCTTC. The chain is built from TRBV11-3 and TRBJ2-1; weak D call: TRBD1 (6 bases). This CDR3 is 12 amino acids long. Trimming stripped 5 bases from V and 15 bases from J, with 17 bases between. Germline CDR1 SGHNT, CDR2 YENEEA.

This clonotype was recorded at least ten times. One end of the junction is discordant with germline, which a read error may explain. The CDR3 DNA reads as TGCAGTGCTAGAGGTGGGGGGGGTAGGAGGGAATCCTTCAATGAGCAGTTCTTC. Amino acid sequence: CSARGGGGRRESFNEQFF. The chain joins TRBV20-1 to TRBJ2-1, with 7 positions matching TRBD2. The CDR3 is made up of 18 amino acids. Per the germline V gene, CDR1 is DFQATT and CDR2 is SNEGSKA (reference sequence).

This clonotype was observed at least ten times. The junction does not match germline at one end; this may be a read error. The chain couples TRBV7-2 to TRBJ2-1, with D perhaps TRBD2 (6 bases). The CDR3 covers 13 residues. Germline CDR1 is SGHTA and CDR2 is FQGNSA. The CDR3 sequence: CASSLARDNEQFF. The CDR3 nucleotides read TGTGCCAGCAGCCTAGCGAGGGATAATGAGCAGTTCTTC.

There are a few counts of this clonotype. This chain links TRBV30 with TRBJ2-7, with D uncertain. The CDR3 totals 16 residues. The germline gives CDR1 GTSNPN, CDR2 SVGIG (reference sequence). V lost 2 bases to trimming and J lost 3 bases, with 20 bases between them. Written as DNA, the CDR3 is TGTGCCTGGAGTTTTCCACGAACAATCTCTATCTACGAGCAGTACTTC. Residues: CAWSFPRTISIYEQYF.

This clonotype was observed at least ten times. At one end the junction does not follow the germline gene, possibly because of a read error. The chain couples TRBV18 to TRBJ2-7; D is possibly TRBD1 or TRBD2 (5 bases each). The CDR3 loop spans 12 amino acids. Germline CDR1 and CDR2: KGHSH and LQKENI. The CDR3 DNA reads TGTGCCAGCTCACCTACCGGGACCCAGGTTGTTTTC. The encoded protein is CASSPTGTQVVF.

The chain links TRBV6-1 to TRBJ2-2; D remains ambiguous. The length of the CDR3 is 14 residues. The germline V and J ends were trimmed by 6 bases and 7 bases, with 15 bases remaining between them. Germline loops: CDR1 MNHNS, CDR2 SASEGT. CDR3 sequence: CASSRATRVGELFF. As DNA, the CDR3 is TGTGCCAGCAGCCGGGCAACCCGGGTCGGGGAGCTGTTTTTT.

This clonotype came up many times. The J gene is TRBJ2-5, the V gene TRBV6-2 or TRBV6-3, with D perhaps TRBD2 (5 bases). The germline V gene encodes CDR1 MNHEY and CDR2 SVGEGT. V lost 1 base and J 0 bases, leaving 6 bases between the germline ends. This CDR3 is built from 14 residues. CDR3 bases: TGTGCCAGCAGTTACTTCGGGGACCAAGAGACCCAGTACTTC. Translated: CASSYFGDQETQYF.

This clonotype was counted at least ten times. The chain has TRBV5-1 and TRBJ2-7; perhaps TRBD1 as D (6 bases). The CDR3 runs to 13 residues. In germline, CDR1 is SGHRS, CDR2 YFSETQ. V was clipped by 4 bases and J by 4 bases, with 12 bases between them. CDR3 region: CASSRDTGYEQYF. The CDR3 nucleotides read TGCGCCAGCAGCCGGGACACGGGGTACGAGCAGTACTTC.

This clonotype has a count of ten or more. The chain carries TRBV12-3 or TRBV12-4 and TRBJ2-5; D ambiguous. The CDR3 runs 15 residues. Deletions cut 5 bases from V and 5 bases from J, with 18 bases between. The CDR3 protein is CASSDLGASRETQYF. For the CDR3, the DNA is TGTGCCAGCAGTGACCTGGGTGCTAGTCGGGAGACCCAGTACTTC.

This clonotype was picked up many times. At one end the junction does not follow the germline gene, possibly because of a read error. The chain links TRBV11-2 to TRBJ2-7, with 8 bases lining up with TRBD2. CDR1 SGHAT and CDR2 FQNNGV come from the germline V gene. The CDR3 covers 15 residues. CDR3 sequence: CASSLVSGTTYEQYF. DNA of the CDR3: TGCGCCAGCAGCTTGGTTAGCGGGACTACCTACGAGCAGTACTTC.

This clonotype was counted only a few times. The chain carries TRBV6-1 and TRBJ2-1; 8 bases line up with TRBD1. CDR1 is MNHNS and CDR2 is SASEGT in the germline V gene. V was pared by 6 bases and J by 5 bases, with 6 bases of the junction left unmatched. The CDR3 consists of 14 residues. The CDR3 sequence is CASRPQGANNEQFF. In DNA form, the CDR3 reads TGTGCCAGCAGACCGCAGGGGGCGAACAATGAGCAGTTCTTC.

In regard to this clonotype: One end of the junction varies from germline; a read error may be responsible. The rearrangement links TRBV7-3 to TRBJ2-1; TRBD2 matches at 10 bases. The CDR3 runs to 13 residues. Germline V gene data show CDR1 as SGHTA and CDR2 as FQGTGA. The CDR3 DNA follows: TGTGCCAGCACCTTACTAGCGGGAAGCGAGCAGTTCTTC. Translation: CASTLLAGSEQFF.

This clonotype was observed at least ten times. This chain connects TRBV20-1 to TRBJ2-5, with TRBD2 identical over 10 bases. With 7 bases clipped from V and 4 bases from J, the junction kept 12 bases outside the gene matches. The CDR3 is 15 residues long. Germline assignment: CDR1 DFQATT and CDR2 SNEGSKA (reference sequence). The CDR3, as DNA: TGCAGTGTGGCTAGCGGGAGTTTCAATGGAGAGACCCAGTACTTC. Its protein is CSVASGSFNGETQYF.

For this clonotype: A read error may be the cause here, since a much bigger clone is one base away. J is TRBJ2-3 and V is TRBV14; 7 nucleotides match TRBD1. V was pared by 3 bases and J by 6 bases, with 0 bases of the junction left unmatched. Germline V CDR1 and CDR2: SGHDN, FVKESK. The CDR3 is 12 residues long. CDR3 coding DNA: TGTGCCAGCAGCCACAGGGGGGATACGCAGTATTTT. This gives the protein CASSHRGDTQYF. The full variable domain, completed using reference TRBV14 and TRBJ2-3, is EAGVTQFPSHSVIEKGQTVTLRCDPISGHDNLYWYRRVMGKEIKFLLHFVKESKQDESGMPNNRFLAERTGGTYSTLKVQPAELEDSGVYFCASSHRGDTQYFGPGTRLTVL.

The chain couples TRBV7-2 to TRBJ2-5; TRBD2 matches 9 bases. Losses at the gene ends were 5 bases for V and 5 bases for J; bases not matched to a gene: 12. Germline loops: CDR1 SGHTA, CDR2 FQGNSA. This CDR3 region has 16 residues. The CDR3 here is CASSLVAGAGGETQYF. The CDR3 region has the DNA TGTGCCAGCAGCCTAGTAGCGGGGGCGGGGGGGGAGACCCAGTACTTC.

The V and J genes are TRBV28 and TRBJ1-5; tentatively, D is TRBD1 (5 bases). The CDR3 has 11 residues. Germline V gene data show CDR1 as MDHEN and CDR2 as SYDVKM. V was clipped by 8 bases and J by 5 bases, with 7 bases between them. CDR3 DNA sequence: TGTGCCAGCGGGGACTATCAGCCCCAGCATTTT. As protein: CASGDYQPQHF.

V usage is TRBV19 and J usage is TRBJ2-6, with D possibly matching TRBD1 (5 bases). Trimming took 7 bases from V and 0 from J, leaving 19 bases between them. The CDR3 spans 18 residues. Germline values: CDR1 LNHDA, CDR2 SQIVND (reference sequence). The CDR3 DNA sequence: TGTGCCAGTAATCGAGGCACAGGTGCGACCTCTGGGGCCAACGTCCTGACTTTC. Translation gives CASNRGTGATSGANVLTF.

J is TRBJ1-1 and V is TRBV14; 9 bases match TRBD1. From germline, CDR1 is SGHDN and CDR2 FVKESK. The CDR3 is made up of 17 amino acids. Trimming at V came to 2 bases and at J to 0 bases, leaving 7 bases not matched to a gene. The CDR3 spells CASSQRTGGVVNTEAFF. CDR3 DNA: TGTGCCAGCAGCCAACGCACAGGGGGCGTCGTGAACACTGAAGCTTTCTTT.

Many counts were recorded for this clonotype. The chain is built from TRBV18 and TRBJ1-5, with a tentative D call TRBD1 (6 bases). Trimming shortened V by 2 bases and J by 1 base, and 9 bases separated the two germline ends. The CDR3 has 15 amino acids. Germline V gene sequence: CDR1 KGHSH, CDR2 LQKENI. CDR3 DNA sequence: TGTGCCAGCTCACCATCAGGGGCCAGCAATCAGCCCCAGCATTTT. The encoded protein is CASSPSGASNQPQHF.

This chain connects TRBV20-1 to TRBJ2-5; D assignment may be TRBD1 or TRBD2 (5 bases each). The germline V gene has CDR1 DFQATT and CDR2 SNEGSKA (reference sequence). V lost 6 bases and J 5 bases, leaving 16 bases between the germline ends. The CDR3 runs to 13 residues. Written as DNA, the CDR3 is TGCAGTGCAACCGGGACCGCTAGTGAGACCCAGTACTTC. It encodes CSATGTASETQYF.

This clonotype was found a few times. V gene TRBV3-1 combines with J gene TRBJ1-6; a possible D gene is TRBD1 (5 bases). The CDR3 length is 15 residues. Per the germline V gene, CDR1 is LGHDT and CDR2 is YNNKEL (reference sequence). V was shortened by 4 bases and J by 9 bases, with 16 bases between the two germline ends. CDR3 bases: TGTGCCAGCAGCCCGAGTGGGGGTGGGAGTTCACCCCTCCACTTT. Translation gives CASSPSGGGSSPLHF.

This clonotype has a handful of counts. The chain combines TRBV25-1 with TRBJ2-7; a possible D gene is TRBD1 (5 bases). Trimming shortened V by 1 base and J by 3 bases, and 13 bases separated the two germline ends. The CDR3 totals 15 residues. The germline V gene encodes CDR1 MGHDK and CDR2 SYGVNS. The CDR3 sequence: CASSEWGRADYEQYF. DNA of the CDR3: TGTGCCAGCAGTGAATGGGGCAGGGCGGACTACGAGCAGTACTTC.